The next 10 T cell receptor beta chains were all read from a single sample in a study of T cell repertoires in cytomegalovirus infection. TCRdb re-called the reads through MiXCR, storing one row per CDR3 protein. The sample has 450,000 to 600,000 distinct CDR3 sequences; more than 40% are singletons. What these receptors recognize is not known. The sample was cultured PBMCs, taken from culture after CMV antigen stimulation. The receptors shown here come from a human donor in good health (CMV status not recorded). Some clones in this sample may be carry-over from other donors' samples.

This clonotype was counted a few times. J is TRBJ1-5 and V is TRBV12-3 or TRBV12-4; TRBD1 might be the D (6 bases). V lost 4 bases and J lost 0, with 16 bases in between. The CDR3 length is 17 residues. CDR3 DNA: TGTGCCAGCAGTTCCGGACAGATGGCTTATAGCAATCAGCCCCAGCATTTT. This gives the protein CASSSGQMAYSNQPQHF.

The V gene is TRBV19, the J gene TRBJ2-1, with 12 bases fitting TRBD1. Trimming took 5 bases from V and 3 from J; bases not matched to a gene: 11. This CDR3 has 18 residues. Germline CDR1 is LNHDA and CDR2 is SQIVND (reference sequence). CDR3 region: CASSFGTGGVGFYNEQFF. CDR3 bases: TGTGCCAGTAGTTTCGGGACAGGGGGCGTCGGCTTCTACAATGAGCAGTTCTTC.

The chain couples TRBV25-1 to TRBJ2-6; no reliable D call. The CDR3 has 19 residues. Germline V gives CDR1 MGHDK, CDR2 SYGVNS. V lost 1 base, J lost 2 bases, and 18 bases lay in between. The DNA for the CDR3 is TGTGCCAGCAGTGAATTAGCAGCCCATACTCTGACTGGGGCCAACGTCCTGACTTTC. Its protein product is CASSELAAHTLTGANVLTF.

The gene calls are TRBV7-2 and TRBJ2-5; D may correspond to TRBD1 or TRBD2 (5 bases each). The germline V gene encodes CDR1 SGHTA and CDR2 FQGNSA. Trimming removed 5 bases from V and 5 bases from J, with 24 bases in between. CDR3 length: 17 amino acids. The CDR3 loop is CASSPTGPGRGRETQYF. The CDR3, as DNA: TGTGCCAGCAGCCCTACGGGGCCGGGAAGAGGAAGGGAGACCCAGTACTTC.

This clonotype was seen at least ten times. The V call is TRBV7-2, the J call TRBJ2-1; 8 bases align to TRBD2. V shed 4 bases and J 6 bases; nucleotides not matched to a gene: 8. This CDR3 has 15 residues. CDR1 is SGHTA, CDR2 FQGNSA, per germline. CDR3 nucleotides: TGTGCCAGCAGCTCCGGGACTAGTGTGGGCAATGAGCAGTTCTTC. Translated, it gives CASSSGTSVGNEQFF.

This clonotype was detected only a few times. This chain connects TRBV5-6 to TRBJ1-5; TRBD1 aligns across 7 bases. Germline trimming cut 4 bases from V and 16 bases from J; bases unmatched to any gene: 8. Germline V gene lookup returns CDR1 SGHDT and CDR2 YYEEEE. The CDR3 has 11 amino acids. The CDR3 DNA reads TGTGCCAGCAGCGCCGACAGGGATGAACATTTT. It encodes CASSADRDEHF.

This clonotype was detected a few times. This chain links TRBV4-1 with TRBJ2-2; the match to TRBD2 covers 8 bases. V shed 3 bases, J shed 4 bases, and the junction held 7 bases outside the gene matches. The CDR3 covers 16 residues. Germline V gene data show CDR1 as MGHRA and CDR2 as YSYEKL. CDR3 sequence (DNA): TGCGCCAGCAGCCACCTAGCGGGCGGGGCCACCGGGGAGCTGTTTTTT. Its protein is CASSHLAGGATGELFF.

This clonotype was counted a few times. This sequence joins TRBV19 and TRBJ2-3; D gene uncertain. Trimming stripped 3 bases from V and 4 bases from J, with 8 bases between. Looked up from germline, CDR1 is LNHDA and CDR2 is SQIVND (reference sequence). CDR3 size: 13 residues. The CDR3 protein is CASSMVGADTQYF. The DNA of the CDR3 is TGTGCCAGTAGTATGGTTGGGGCAGATACGCAGTATTTT.

The chain joins TRBV7-2 to TRBJ1-4, with a tentative D call TRBD1 (5 bases). The CDR3 has 15 residues. Germline-derived CDR1 and CDR2 are SGHTA and FQGNSA. Trimming stripped 7 bases from V and 1 base from J, with 13 bases between. The chain's CDR3 is CASTPGRGTNEKLFF. CDR3 coding DNA: TGTGCCAGCACCCCCGGAAGGGGAACTAATGAAAAACTGTTTTTT.

The V and J genes are TRBV7-2 and TRBJ2-2; no firm D call. The germline V and J ends were trimmed by 4 bases and 4 bases, with 7 bases remaining between them. The CDR3 has 13 residues. Germline V lookup: CDR1 SGHTA, CDR2 FQGNSA. CDR3 nucleotide sequence: TGTGCCAGCAGCTCCAGAACCACCGGGGAGCTGTTTTTT. Residues: CASSSRTTGELFF. The whole variable domain, filled in from reference TRBV7-2 and TRBJ2-2, reads GAGVSQSPSNKVTEKGKDVELRCDPISGHTALYWYRQSLGQGLEFLIYFQGNSAPDKSGLPSDRFSAERTGGSVSTLTIQRTQQEDSAVYLCASSSRTTGELFFGEGSRLTVL.